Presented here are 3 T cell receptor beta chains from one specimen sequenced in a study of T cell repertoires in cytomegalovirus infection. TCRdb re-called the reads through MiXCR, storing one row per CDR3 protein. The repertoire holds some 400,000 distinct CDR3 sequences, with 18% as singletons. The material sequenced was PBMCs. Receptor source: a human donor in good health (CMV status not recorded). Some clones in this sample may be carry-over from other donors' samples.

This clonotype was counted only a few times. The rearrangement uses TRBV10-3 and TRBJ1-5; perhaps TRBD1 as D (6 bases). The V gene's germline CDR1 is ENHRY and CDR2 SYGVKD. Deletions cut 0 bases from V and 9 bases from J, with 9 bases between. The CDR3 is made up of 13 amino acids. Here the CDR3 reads CAISESGAGPQHF. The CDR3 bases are TGTGCCATCAGTGAGTCGGGGGCAGGGCCCCAGCATTTT.

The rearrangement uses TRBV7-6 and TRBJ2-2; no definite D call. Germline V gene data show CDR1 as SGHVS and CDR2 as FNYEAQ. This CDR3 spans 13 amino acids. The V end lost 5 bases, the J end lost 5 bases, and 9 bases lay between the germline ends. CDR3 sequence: CASSPFGTGELFF. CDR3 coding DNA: TGTGCCAGCAGCCCTTTTGGGACCGGGGAGCTGTTTTTT.

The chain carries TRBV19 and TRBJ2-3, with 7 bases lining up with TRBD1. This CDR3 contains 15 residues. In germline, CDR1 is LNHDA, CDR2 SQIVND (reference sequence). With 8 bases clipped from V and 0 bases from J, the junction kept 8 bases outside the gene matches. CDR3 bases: TGTGCCAGTCGAAACAGGGGCCCCAGCACAGATACGCAGTATTTT. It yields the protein CASRNRGPSTDTQYF.